The 20 T cell receptor beta chains reported below all come from one sample, sequenced in a study of T cells in women clearing cervical HPV infection. TCRdb's table, derived via immunoSEQ multiplex PCR, lists solely in-frame clones and lacks some. The repertoire table contains tens of thousands of clones. Sequencing was done on a sample of blood buffy coat. The receptors originated from a woman aged 18 to 75 with a cervical HPV16 infection that either progressed to CIN3+ or cleared (not recorded which).

Regarding this clone: The sequenced fragment ends 3 residues before the CDR3 boundary, so the rest is inferred from the germline J gene. This chain joins TRBV6-2 or TRBV6-3 and TRBJ2-3; D remains unclear. CDR3 length equals 13 residues. V gave up 5 bases and J gave up 0 bases, with 6 bases separating them. Germline V gene sequence: CDR1 MNHEY, CDR2 SVGEGT. The CDR3 sequence is CASSTASTDTQYF. The covered CDR3 bases are TGTGCCAGCAGTACAGCTAGCACAGATACG.

The sequenced CDR3 bases are TGTGCCAGCAGCCACCGGGACAGGGGACCCGGCGAG. Encoded protein: CASSHRDRGPGE. The CDR3 in full is CASSHRDRGPGEQYF. The rearrangement uses TRBV7-6 and TRBJ2-7, with 10 bases aligning to TRBD1. Read sequence stops 3 residues before the CDR3 end, and the germline J gene provides the missing end. CDR1 is SGHVS, CDR2 FNYEAQ, per germline. V gave up 5 bases and J gave up 6 bases; unmatched junction bases: 10. The length of the CDR3 is 15 residues.

Note on this clone: Read data end 3 residues before the CDR3 end; the end is taken from the germline J gene. The chain employs TRBV10-1 and TRBJ2-2; TRBD1 matches at 9 bases. The length of the CDR3 is 17 residues. Germline-derived CDR1 and CDR2 are WNHNN and SYGVQD (reference sequence). V shed 6 bases, J shed 2 bases, and the junction held 10 bases outside the gene matches. The CDR3 region is CASRYRDRVGNTGELFF. Incomplete CDR3 DNA: TGCGCCAGCAGATACCGGGACAGGGTCGGCAACACCGGGGAG.

About this clone itself: The sequence runs out 3 residues before the end of the CDR3; the remainder is reconstructed from the germline J gene. The gene calls are TRBV10-1 and TRBJ2-7; D is unclear. Germline CDR1 reads WNHNN; CDR2 reads SYGVQD (reference sequence). Trimming took off 0 bases at V and 2 bases at J, with 8 bases between the two ends. CDR3 length: 14 amino acids. CDR3 DNA (partial): TGCGCCAGCAGTGAGTCGCCAGTGACCTACGAG. It yields the protein CASSESPVTYE. The whole CDR3 reads CASSESPVTYEQYF.

As regards this clone: The CDR3 end lies 3 residues beyond the end of the read and is filled in from the germline J gene. This chain links TRBV7-9 with TRBJ1-5; D perhaps matches TRBD1 (6 bases). Deletions cut 9 bases from V and 3 bases from J, with 15 bases between. The germline CDR1 and CDR2 sequences are SEHNR and FQNEAQ (reference sequence). The CDR3 is made up of 14 amino acids. CDR3 residues: CARNRVINNQPQHF. The CDR3 DNA, read in part, is TGTGCCAGAAACAGGGTGATTAACAATCAGCCC.

The CDR3: CASSFHGPQETQYF. The CDR3 bases that were read are TGTGCCAGCAGCTTTCATGGGCCGCAAGAGACC. This rearrangement joins TRBV7-8 to TRBJ2-5; D not resolved. The read falls 3 residues short of the CDR3 end, and the missing part is taken from the germline J gene. The CDR3 loop spans 14 amino acids. Germline V gene sequence: CDR1 SGHVS, CDR2 FQNEAQ. The V and J ends lost 3 bases and 2 bases respectively, with 10 bases between them.

Concerning this clone: The read falls 3 residues short of the CDR3 end, and the missing part is taken from the germline J gene. The V call is TRBV6-1, the J call TRBJ2-5; 9 bases align to TRBD1. V was clipped by 0 bases and J by 5 bases; unmatched bases: 7. The CDR3 covers 16 residues. Germline CDR1 MNHNS, CDR2 SASEGT. Incomplete CDR3 DNA: TGTGCCAGCAGTGAAGCAATGGGGACAGGGTCGGAGACC. As protein: CASSEAMGTGSET. The entire CDR3 protein reads CASSEAMGTGSETQYF.

As regards this clone: The read ends 3 residues before the CDR3 terminus; that terminus is restored from the germline J gene. V usage is TRBV27 and J usage is TRBJ2-5; possibly TRBD1 for D (5 bases). The V gene lost 6 bases and the J gene lost 4 bases, with 12 bases spanning the gap. The germline CDR1 and CDR2 sequences are MNHEY and SMNVEV (reference sequence). CDR3 length equals 13 residues. CDR3 bases read: TGTGCCAGCAGGCCAGGGTTTAGAGAGACC. Its translation: CASRPGFRET. The complete CDR3 reads CASRPGFRETQYF.

CDR3 protein: CASSPSGGAVEQFF. The part of the CDR3 DNA that was read is TGTGCCAGCAGCCCTAGCGGGGGGGCCGTTGAG. This chain connects TRBV7-3 to TRBJ2-1; 12 nucleotides agree with TRBD2. The read terminates 3 residues ahead of where the CDR3 ends, so the germline J gene completes it. The CDR3 is 14 amino acids. After removal of 5 bases from V and 9 bases from J, the junction contained 5 bases not matched to a gene. Looked up from germline, CDR1 is SGHTA and CDR2 is FQGTGA.

As concerns this clone: The CDR3 goes on 3 residues after the read ends, and that part is filled in from the germline J gene. The chain employs TRBV4-2 and TRBJ2-1; possibly TRBD2 for D (7 bases). The germline gives CDR1 LGHNA, CDR2 YNFKEQ. The CDR3 has 17 residues. Trimming removed 3 bases at V and 9 bases at J, with 24 bases between. The covered CDR3 bases are TGTGCCAGCAGCCACCAAGAGGGGGACTACGAGAGGGGTGAG. Translating gives CASSHQEGDYERGE. The full-length CDR3 reads as CASSHQEGDYERGEQFF.

In the case of this clone: The CDR3 is cut off 3 residues early in the read; its end comes from the germline J gene. The rearrangement joins TRBV5-6 to TRBJ1-1; D not resolved. Germline V gene data show CDR1 as SGHDT and CDR2 as YYEEEE. The CDR3 covers 12 residues. The sequenced CDR3 bases are TGTGCCAGCACCGACACCGCCCAGGAA. This gives the protein CASTDTAQE. The CDR3 as a whole reads CASTDTAQEAFF.

As for this clone: The read comes to an end 3 residues before the CDR3 does, leaving the germline J gene to fill in the end. V usage is TRBV7-9 and J usage is TRBJ2-3; 8 bases map to TRBD2. Germline lookup yields CDR1 SEHNR and CDR2 FQNEAQ (reference sequence). This CDR3 contains 15 residues. The J segment lost 2 bases and the V segment lost 1 base, leaving 2 bases of the junction unmatched. CDR3 DNA, as far as it was read: TGTGCCAGCAGCTTAGAGCGGGGGCCCACAGATACG. As protein: CASSLERGPTDT. Given in full, the CDR3 is CASSLERGPTDTQYF.

A word on this clone: The sequenced fragment ends 3 residues before the CDR3 boundary, so the rest is inferred from the germline J gene. The chain joins TRBV2 to TRBJ2-2; 8 nucleotides agree with TRBD1. With 6 bases clipped from V and 1 base from J, the junction kept 7 bases outside the gene matches. The germline V gene encodes CDR1 SNHLY and CDR2 FYNNEI. The CDR3 loop spans 16 amino acids. This chain's CDR3 is CASSGQGPKNTGELFF. Incomplete CDR3 DNA: TGTGCCAGCAGCGGACAGGGTCCGAAGAACACCGGGGAG. The full variable domain, with the rest looked up from reference TRBV2 and TRBJ2-2, is EPEVTQTPSHQVTQMGQEVILRCVPISNHLYFYWYRQILGQKVEFLVSFYNNEISEKSEIFDDQFSVERPDGSNFTLKIRSTKLEDSAMYFCASSGQGPKNTGELFFGEGSRLTVL.

In regard to this clone: The DNA ends 3 residues before the CDR3 does, and the rest of the CDR3 is filled in from the germline J gene. V gene TRBV5-6 combines with J gene TRBJ1-2; TRBD1 matches 8 bases. Germline V gene sequence: CDR1 SGHDT, CDR2 YYEEEE. CDR3 length: 14 residues. Germline trimming cut 5 bases from V and 7 bases from J; bases unmatched to any gene: 10. CDR3 bases read: TGTGCCAGCAGATCCCGACAGGGGCAGGGTGGC. Amino acids: CASRSRQGQGG. The CDR3 in full is CASRSRQGQGGYTF.

For this clone: The read comes to an end 3 residues before the CDR3 does, leaving the germline J gene to fill in the end. The chain has TRBV10-1 and TRBJ1-6, with D unclear. With 4 bases removed from V and 10 bases from J, the gap between germline ends came to 11 bases. The CDR3 is 13 amino acids. Germline assignment: CDR1 WNHNN and CDR2 SYGVQD (reference sequence). The sequenced part of the CDR3 DNA is TGCGCCAGCAGTGGAGGGTATGGGTCACCC. Amino acids: CASSGGYGSP. From start to end, the CDR3 is CASSGGYGSPLHF.

Points on this clone: The read finishes 3 residues shy of the CDR3 end, and the germline J gene is used to complete it. The chain uses TRBV12-3 or TRBV12-4 and TRBJ2-7; 7 nucleotides line up with TRBD2. Trimming took 5 bases from V and 6 from J; bases not matched to a gene: 4. The CDR3 is made up of 12 amino acids. CDR3 bases read: TGTGCCAGCAGTCTCGGGACTACCGAG. Its translation is CASSLGTTE. The whole CDR3 protein reads CASSLGTTEQYF.

Comments on this clone: The missing CDR3 end, 3 residues past where the read stops, is filled in from the germline J gene. V is TRBV6-1 and J is TRBJ2-3, with 9 bases identical to TRBD2. The CDR3 has 17 residues. The germline CDR1 and CDR2 sequences are MNHNS and SASEGT. V was clipped by 1 base and J by 3 bases; unmatched bases: 8. The CDR3: CASSEEAAGGPTDTQYF. The part of the CDR3 DNA that was read is TGTGCCAGCAGTGAAGAGGCGGCGGGGGGGCCTACAGATACG.

In regard to this clone: The CDR3 goes on 3 residues after the read ends, and that part is filled in from the germline J gene. The chain is built from TRBV20-1 and TRBJ2-4; 7 bases agree with TRBD1. The V gene end was trimmed by 5 bases and the J gene end by 0 bases; junction bases not matched to a gene: 7. Germline CDR1 DFQATT, CDR2 SNEGSKA (reference sequence). CDR3 length equals 15 residues. Incomplete CDR3 DNA: TGCAGTGCTCCCCGACAGGGCCCAGCCAAAAACATT. It codes for CSAPRQGPAKNI. The whole CDR3 is CSAPRQGPAKNIQYF.

A note on this clone: The CDR3 extends 3 residues past the end of the read, so its final part is completed from the germline J gene. The chain carries TRBV19 and TRBJ1-2, with TRBD1 as a possible D gene (6 bases). Germline lookup yields CDR1 LNHDA and CDR2 SQIVND (reference sequence). Deletions cut 1 base from V and 5 bases from J, with 11 bases between. CDR3 size: 14 residues. The CDR3: CASSIVTGRYGYTF. CDR3 DNA, as far as it was read: TGTGCCAGTAGTATAGTTACAGGGAGGTATGGC.

Comments on this clone: The read finishes 3 residues shy of the CDR3 end, and the germline J gene is used to complete it. V and J are TRBV5-6 and TRBJ1-1; D unresolved. V dropped 0 bases and J dropped 4 bases, with 13 bases sitting between them. The germline V gene encodes CDR1 SGHDT and CDR2 YYEEEE. The CDR3 contains 15 residues. CDR3 DNA (partial): TGTGCCAGCAGCTTGGGACCCAGGCAATTCACTGAA. This encodes CASSLGPRQFTE. The entire CDR3 is CASSLGPRQFTEAFF. The whole variable domain, remainder taken from reference TRBV5-6 and TRBJ1-1, is DAGVTQSPTHLIKTRGQQVTLRCSPKSGHDTVSWYQQALGQGPQFIFQYYEEEERQRGNFPDRFSGHQFPNYSSELNVNALLLGDSALYLCASSLGPRQFTEAFFGQGTRLTVV.